This TCR beta chain was sequenced during a study of CXCR3-negative and CXCR3-positive naive CD8 T cells (dated by TCRdb to the late 2010s). Describing the broader study: In total, about 135 million TRB reads were obtained, or roughly 1.5 +/- 0.3 million reads per library. Data from some twelve donors, pooled across two independent experiments, went into the diversity and physicochemical repertoire analyses. Naive subsets from about five donors and memory cells from 3 donors were included in the TRBV-TRBJ cluster analysis. What the authors observed across the whole study: TRBV-TRBJ usage was similar between naive CXCR3-negative and CXCR3-positive cells from the same donor, while memory cells showed distinct patterns. TRB CDR3s from CXCR3-positive naive cells showed higher hydrophobicity (lower Kidera factor 4), lower energy, and higher strength and volume indices than CXCR3-negative naive cells. Comparably high repertoire diversity was found in both naive subsets, whereas much lower repertoire diversity was found in memory CD8+ T cells. Freshly isolated PBMCs were used for most assays because CXCR3 expression went down partially after cryopreservation. Because surface CD5, which is linked to self-reactivity in mice, was comparable between the naive subsets, TCR interaction strength was also inferred from TRB CDR3 physicochemical properties.

Each CD8+ T cell subset was flow-sorted in triplicate, with some 300,000 cells per subset placed directly into RLT lysis buffer. To keep memory contaminants out, a stringent definition of naive CD8+ T cells was applied: CD45RO-CCR7+CD27+CD95-. Standard density gradient centrifugation was used to isolate peripheral blood mononuclear cells from buffy coats. A FACSAria III was used to flow-sort naive CD8+ T cells into CXCR3-negative and CXCR3-positive populations. Total RNA was extracted from sorted cells using an RNeasy Mini Kit. From the cysteine up to the phenylalanine, the CDR3 has a length of 11 residues. This entry has no DNA. Reading the germline V gene gives CDR1 SQVTM and CDR2 ANQGSEA. Sequenced using a NextSeq 550. The Human TCR Profiling Kit (MiLaboratory) was used to prepare UMI-labeled 5' RACE TRB cDNA libraries. cDNA synthesis used the entire amount of extracted RNA, and PCR amplification then used the entire amount of cDNA produced. The libraries were made side by side, with each library going through the same number of PCR cycles. Under the source paper's analysis protocol: MIGEC and MiXCR extracted about 48,000 +/- 9,800 unique UMI-labeled TRB cDNA molecules per library, requiring at least two reads per UMI. On average, each library contained approximately 40,000 +/- 10,000 functional in-frame TRB CDR3 nucleotide clonotypes without stop codons. After downsampling to 5000 UMI-labeled TRB molecules per sample, diversity metrics, including normalized Shannon-Wiener and Chao1, were computed in VDJtools. VDJtools computed clonotype-size-weighted physicochemical properties of the central five CDR3 residues: interaction energy, strength, volume and Kidera factor 4. TCRdb reprocessed the reads; each CDR3 protein sequence makes one entry, and DNA is unavailable. The V and J calls here are based on TCRdb, not the publication. The record for this sample contains 130,000 to 150,000 distinct CDR3 sequences. Together, the top ten hold 0.25% to 0.35% of the sample.

As for this clonotype: The antigen it recognizes is unknown.

Specimen: naive CXCR3+ CD8+ T cells from blood. Per the publication, the cell subset or site label means: CD45RO-CCR7+CD27+CD95- naive CD8+ T cells expressing CXCR3 (TNR3+). Recombination joined TRBV29-1 with TRBJ1-1. The source of this sequence is a human donor in good health. Some clones in this sample may be carry-over from other donors' samples. The CDR3 has the sequence CSGWMGTEAFF.